The clone carrying this TCR beta chain has a handful of counts. The antigen remains undetermined. Just one base apart from a much larger clone, this may be a read error. Germline V gene lookup returns CDR1 SGHTA and CDR2 FQGNSA. Trimming took off 3 bases at V and 3 bases at J, with 11 bases between the two ends. CDR3 length equals 14 residues. The sample originates from a study of read filtering for tumor transcriptome and immune sequencing. Study as a whole: Mean patient age was about 66 years, range about 45 to 85; around 16 male, 12 to 15 female.

Whole-study findings and limits: Approximately 82% of IR-seq clonotypes had one read, totaling 3% to 4.5% of reads; RNA-seq: approximately 75% and 45%. Dropping single-read clonotypes raised IR-seq and RNA-seq shared-clonotype correlation. RNA-seq captured clonotypes less deeply and reliably than IR-seq.

The library was built from 400 ng RNA with molecular barcoded adaptors for alpha/delta and beta/gamma chains. TCRdb called the reads again in MiXCR, with one record for every CDR3 protein. The sample shows roughly 46,000 distinct CDR3 sequences, around 12% of them seen only once. Sequenced material: a population of CD138-negative cells sorted from bone marrow. This receptor was obtained from a donor at least 40 years old with multiple myeloma. J is TRBJ1-1 and V is TRBV7-2; D is perhaps TRBD1 (5 bases). The CDR3 nucleotides read TGTGCCAGCAGCTTGGGACGGCTGTACACTGAAGCTTTCTTT. Translated: CASSLGRLYTEAFF.